What follows describes a single T cell receptor beta chain. What it recognizes is unknown. This sample was included in a study of beta chain features in type 1 diabetes. The V end was cut by 4 bases, the J end by 5 bases, with 18 bases between. The CDR3 is 15 amino acids. Germline CDR1 reads SGHRS; CDR2 reads YFSETQ. Study conclusions and caveats: Shortening of TCRB CDR3s, moderate but significant, appeared in all four CD4+ subsets of Type 1 diabetes patients. Within patients, naive, central memory and Treg TCRB repertoires seemed more similar than within healthy donors.

Reverse transcribing all isolated RNA meant expressed TCRB transcripts were sequenced. For naive, central memory and regulatory T cell samples, reads averaged around 3.6 million. Method: immunoSEQ multiplex PCR; TCRdb's copy keeps in-frame clones and lacks some. The sample holds hundreds of thousands of clones; 10% to 15% are singletons and the top ten take less than 0.025%. The rearrangement joins TRBV5-1 to TRBJ1-1; tentatively, D is TRBD1 (6 bases). The sample comprised naive CD4+ T cells from blood. The clonotype comes from a man aged 18 to 30 with type 1 diabetes. The CDR3 DNA reads TGCGCCAGCAGCCGGACAGAAATTAGGAATACTGAAGCTTTCTTT. This sequence encodes CASSRTEIRNTEAFF.